This T cell receptor (beta chain) was captured by sequencing in a study of blood T cell repertoires in COVID-19 (dated by TCRdb to the early 2020s). For the study in its entirety: The collaborator samples originated in the United States, Italy and Spain and spanned the acute and convalescent phases of COVID-19. The prospective study material was composed of cDNA or gDNA derived from T cells, B-cell-depleted T cells, or PBMCs. The dataset comprised deeply sampled blood TCRbeta repertoires from subjects exposed to, actively infected with, or recovered from COVID-19. A freely available public database, intended as a resource for researchers studying the immune response to SARS-CoV-2, is where the repertoires were released. Samples came from the ongoing ImmuneRACE study (first 160 participants) plus 1,254 subjects from 6 global collaborators. The sample metadata nearly always contained a de-identified subject ID, COVID-19 status, age in years and sex. Where available, HLA class I and class II types were obtained from metadata supplied by the sample provider rather than from assay-based typing.

In the prospective study, participants were 18 to 89 years old, resided in 24 geographic areas of the United States, and were enrolled through a virtual design. Cohort assignment in the prospective study relied on participant-reported clinical history from a screening survey and a study questionnaire. For ImmuneRACE Cohort 3, a participant was defined as recovered based on two consecutive negative NP/OP PCR tests, clearance by a healthcare professional, or resolution of symptoms. In the prospective study, mobile phlebotomists collected whole blood, serum and a nasopharyngeal or oropharyngeal swab from each participant. Participants in the prospective study had the option to provide additional blood draws and questionnaires over a 2-month period. Before DNA extraction, blood samples from the prospective study were shipped at room temperature or frozen. With regard to this clone: Its cognate antigen has yet to be identified. Base qualities are not at hand, and no much larger clone is one base apart.

The paper as a whole reports these results and caveats: The amount of clinical and demographic metadata varied by source and participant and was provided uncurated.

After removal of 4 bases from V and 0 bases from J, the junction retains 5 bases not matched to a gene. The CDR3 runs 14 amino acids, cysteine and phenylalanine included. The retained sequence is limited to the CDR3, 42 bases, with the frame set at the first base. According to the germline V gene, CDR1 reads SQVTM and CDR2 reads ANQGSEA. TCRbeta CDR3 regions were amplified from genomic DNA by means of the immunoSEQ Assay, a bias-controlled multiplex PCR. Concerning the study's data processing: Nucleated cell counts per sample were estimated from amplification of reference gene primers within the assay. To quantify the absolute abundance of each unique TCRbeta CDR3 rearrangement, sequence reads were collapsed and filtered. For each sample, productive Simpson clonality was calculated by taking the square root of Simpson's diversity index across productive rearrangements. TCRdb re-hosts the immuneACCESS table, in-frame sequences only. Its copies lack some clones; in the studies checked, an unresolved V gene accounts for under half of them, and the cause for the rest is not known. From that table come the V and J calls and clone size; the DNA was used to work out D and trimming. The sample profile shows about 220,000 clones; about 79% of them were found once. The leading ten clones occupy 3% to 4% of the sample.

The V and J genes are TRBV29-1 and TRBJ2-7, and 8 junction bases match TRBD2. This TCR was recovered from a woman aged 60-75 years who had recovered from COVID-19. The specimen sequenced was PBMCs or T cells enriched from blood (not recorded which). The base sequence is TGCAGCGTTGTGGTAGCGGGGCGCTCCTACGAGCAGTACTTC. Its translation reads: CSVVVAGRSYEQYF.